This T cell receptor beta chain was profiled in a study of beta chain features in type 1 diabetes. Regarding the study as a whole: Compared with healthy donors, patients appeared to share more similar naive, central memory and regulatory TCRB repertoires. VDJ junctions from type 1 diabetes patients carried fewer insertions and larger deletions. Equally in patients and controls, PCR might preferentially amplify shorter templates.

TCRB transcripts that were expressed got sequenced, as all of the isolated RNA had been reverse transcribed. Measured with immunoSEQ multiplex PCR; TCRdb has only the in-frame clones, and not every one. Of 900,000 or so clones listed, about a sixth are singletons. Germline-derived CDR1 and CDR2 are SGDLS and YYNGEE. Trimming stripped 4 bases from V and 2 bases from J, with 27 bases between. There are 19 residues in the CDR3. This clone was seen a few times. The antigen is unknown. The clonotype comes from a woman between 18 and 30 years old in good health. The rearrangement joins TRBV9 to TRBJ2-5; TRBD2 is a possible D gene (5 bases). Sequences were obtained from naive CD4+ T cells from blood. The CDR3 region is CASSPRVGWTSGWQETQYF. CDR3 coding DNA: TGTGCCAGCAGCCCGCGGGTGGGTTGGACCTCCGGGTGGCAAGAGACCCAGTACTTC.